This TCR beta chain was identified in a study of blood T cell repertoires in COVID-19. Study background: There were acute and convalescent COVID-19 samples, and they came from the United States, Italy and Spain. Sample material is recorded as cDNA or gDNA derived from T cells, B-cell-depleted T cells, or PBMCs.

Trimming shortened V by 4 bases and J by 2 bases, and 11 bases separated the two germline ends. This CDR3 is 14 amino acids long. CDR1 is SGHAT, CDR2 FQNNGV, per germline. This clone was detected once. Original methodology: Counts of nucleated cells, estimated from reference gene primer amplification, were obtained. The table came from immunoSEQ multiplex PCR; TCRdb's copy has only in-frame clones and leaves some out. V, J and clone size reflect that table, while D and trimming were determined from the DNA. The data show about 130,000 clones, around 86% seen once. The sequencing sample was made of peripheral blood. The receptor comes from a woman of 80 years or more with acute or convalescent COVID-19. The gene calls are TRBV11-2 and TRBJ1-2; TRBD1 is a possible D gene (6 bases). CDR3 in DNA: TGTGCCAGCAGCTCTTTGGGACAAAACTATGGCTACACCTTC. It codes for CASSSLGQNYGYTF.